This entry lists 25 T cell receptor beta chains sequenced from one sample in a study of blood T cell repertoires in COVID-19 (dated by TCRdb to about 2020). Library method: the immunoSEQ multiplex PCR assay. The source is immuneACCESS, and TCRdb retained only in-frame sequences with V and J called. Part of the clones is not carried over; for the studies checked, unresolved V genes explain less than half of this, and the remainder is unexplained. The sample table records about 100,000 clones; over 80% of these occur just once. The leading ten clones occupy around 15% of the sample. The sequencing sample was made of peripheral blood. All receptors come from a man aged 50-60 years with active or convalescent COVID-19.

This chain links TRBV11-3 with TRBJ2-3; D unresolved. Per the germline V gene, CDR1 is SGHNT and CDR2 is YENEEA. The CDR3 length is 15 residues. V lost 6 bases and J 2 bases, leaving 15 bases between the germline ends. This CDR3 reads CASSPSISSTDTQYF. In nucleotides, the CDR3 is TGTGCCAGCAGTCCCTCTATTAGTTCCACAGATACGCAGTATTTT.

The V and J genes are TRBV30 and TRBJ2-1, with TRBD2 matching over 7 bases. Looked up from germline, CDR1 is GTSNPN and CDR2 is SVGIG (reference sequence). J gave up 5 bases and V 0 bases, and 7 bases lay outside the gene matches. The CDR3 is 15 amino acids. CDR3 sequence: CAWSVLASGNNEQFF. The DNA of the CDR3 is TGTGCCTGGAGTGTACTGGCTAGCGGTAACAATGAGCAGTTCTTC. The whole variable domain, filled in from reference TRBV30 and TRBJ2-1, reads SQTIHQWPATLVQPVGSPLSLECTVEGTSNPNLYWYRQAAGRGLQLLFYSVGIGQISSEVPQNLSASRPQDRQFILSSKKLLLSDSGFYLCAWSVLASGNNEQFFGPGTRLTVL.

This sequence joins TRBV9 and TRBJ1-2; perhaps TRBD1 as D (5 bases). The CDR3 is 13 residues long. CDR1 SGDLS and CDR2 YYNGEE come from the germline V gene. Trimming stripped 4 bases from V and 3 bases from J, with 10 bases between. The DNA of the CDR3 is TGTGCCAGCAGCAACGGAGGGGACTATGGCTACACCTTC. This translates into CASSNGGDYGYTF.

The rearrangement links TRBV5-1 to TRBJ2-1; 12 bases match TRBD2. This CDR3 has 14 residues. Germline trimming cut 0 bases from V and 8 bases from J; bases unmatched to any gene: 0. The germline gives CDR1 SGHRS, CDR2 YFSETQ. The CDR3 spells CASSLGLAGDEQFF. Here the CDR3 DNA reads TGCGCCAGCAGCTTGGGACTAGCGGGAGATGAGCAGTTCTTC.

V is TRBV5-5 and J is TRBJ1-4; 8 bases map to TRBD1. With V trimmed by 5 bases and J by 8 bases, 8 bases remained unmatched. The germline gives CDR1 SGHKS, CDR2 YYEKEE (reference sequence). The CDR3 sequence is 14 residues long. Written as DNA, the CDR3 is TGTGCCAGCAGTTCTGACAGGGGTGGGGAAAAACTGTTTTTT. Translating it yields CASSSDRGGEKLFF.

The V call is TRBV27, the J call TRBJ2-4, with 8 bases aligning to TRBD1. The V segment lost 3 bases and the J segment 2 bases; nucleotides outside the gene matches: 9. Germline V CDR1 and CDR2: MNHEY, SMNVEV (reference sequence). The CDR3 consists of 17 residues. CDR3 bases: TGTGCCAGCAGTTTCCAAGGACAGGGTGGGTCCAAAAACATTCAGTACTTC. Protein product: CASSFQGQGGSKNIQYF.

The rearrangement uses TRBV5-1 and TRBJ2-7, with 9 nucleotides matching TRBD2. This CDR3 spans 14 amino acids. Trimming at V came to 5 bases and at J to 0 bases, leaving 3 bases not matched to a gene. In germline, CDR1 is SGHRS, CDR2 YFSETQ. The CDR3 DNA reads TGCGCCAGCAGGACTAGCGGAGACTCCTACGAGCAGTACTTC. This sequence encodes CASRTSGDSYEQYF.

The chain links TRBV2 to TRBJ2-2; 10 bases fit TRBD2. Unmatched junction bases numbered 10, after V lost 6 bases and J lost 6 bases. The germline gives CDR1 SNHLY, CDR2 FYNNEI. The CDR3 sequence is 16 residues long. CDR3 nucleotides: TGTGCCAGCAGAGACAATCTAGCGGGAGTGGCCGGGGAGCTGTTTTTT. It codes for CASRDNLAGVAGELFF. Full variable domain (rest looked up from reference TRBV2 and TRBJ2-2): EPEVTQTPSHQVTQMGQEVILRCVPISNHLYFYWYRQILGQKVEFLVSFYNNEISEKSEIFDDQFSVERPDGSNFTLKIRSTKLEDSAMYFCASRDNLAGVAGELFFGEGSRLTVL.

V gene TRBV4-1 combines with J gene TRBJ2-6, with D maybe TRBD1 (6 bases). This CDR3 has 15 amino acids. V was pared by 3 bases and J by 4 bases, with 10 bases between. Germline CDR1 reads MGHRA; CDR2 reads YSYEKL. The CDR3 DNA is TGCGCCAGCAGCCAGCCAGGGGCCGGGGCCAACGTCCTGACTTTC. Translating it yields CASSQPGAGANVLTF.

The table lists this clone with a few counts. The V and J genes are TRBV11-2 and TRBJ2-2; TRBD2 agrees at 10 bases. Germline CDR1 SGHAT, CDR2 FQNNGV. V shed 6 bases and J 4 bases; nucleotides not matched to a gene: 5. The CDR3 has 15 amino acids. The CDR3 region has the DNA TGTGCCAGCAGGACCCTAGCGGGAGTCACCGGGGAGCTGTTTTTT. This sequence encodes CASRTLAGVTGELFF.

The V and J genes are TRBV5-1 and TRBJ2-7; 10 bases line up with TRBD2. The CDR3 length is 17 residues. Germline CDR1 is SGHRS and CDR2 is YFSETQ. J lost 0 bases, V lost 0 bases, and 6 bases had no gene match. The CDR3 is CASSLGASSGSSYEQYF. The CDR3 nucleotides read TGCGCCAGCAGCTTGGGCGCCTCTAGCGGGAGCTCCTACGAGCAGTACTTC.

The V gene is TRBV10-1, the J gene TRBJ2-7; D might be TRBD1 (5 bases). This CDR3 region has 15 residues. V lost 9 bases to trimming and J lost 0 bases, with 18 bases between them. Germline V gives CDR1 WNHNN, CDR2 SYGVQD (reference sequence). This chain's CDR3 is CASIRQPGHSYEQYF. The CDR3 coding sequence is TGCGCCAGTATTCGCCAGCCAGGGCACTCCTACGAGCAGTACTTC.

CDR3 sequence (DNA): TGTGCCAGCTCACAGGGGGGCTACACCTTC. This sequence encodes CASSQGGYTF. This chain connects TRBV6-5 to TRBJ1-2, with 7 bases identical to TRBD1. The CDR3 runs to 10 residues. In germline, CDR1 is MNHEY, CDR2 SVGAGI. After removal of 8 bases from V and 8 bases from J, the junction contained 2 bases not matched to a gene.

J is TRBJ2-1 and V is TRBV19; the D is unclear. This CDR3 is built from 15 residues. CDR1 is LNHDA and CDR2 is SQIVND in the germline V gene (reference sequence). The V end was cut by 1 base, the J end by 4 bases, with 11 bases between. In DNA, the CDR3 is TGTGCCAGTAGTATAGGGCTATCCGGGTACAATGAGCAGTTCTTC. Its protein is CASSIGLSGYNEQFF.

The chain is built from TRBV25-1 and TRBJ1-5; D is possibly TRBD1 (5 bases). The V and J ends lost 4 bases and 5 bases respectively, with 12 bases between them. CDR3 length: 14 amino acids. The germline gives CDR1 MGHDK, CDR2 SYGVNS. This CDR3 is CASSGRGTHQPQHF. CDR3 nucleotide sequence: TGTGCCAGCAGTGGAAGGGGTACGCATCAGCCCCAGCATTTT.

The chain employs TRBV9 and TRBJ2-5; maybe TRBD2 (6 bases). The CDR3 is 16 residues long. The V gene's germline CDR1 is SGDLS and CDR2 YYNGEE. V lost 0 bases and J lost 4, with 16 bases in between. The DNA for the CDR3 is TGTGCCAGCAGCGTAGGCCAGCGGGCACAGTCAGAGACCCAGTACTTC. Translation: CASSVGQRAQSETQYF.

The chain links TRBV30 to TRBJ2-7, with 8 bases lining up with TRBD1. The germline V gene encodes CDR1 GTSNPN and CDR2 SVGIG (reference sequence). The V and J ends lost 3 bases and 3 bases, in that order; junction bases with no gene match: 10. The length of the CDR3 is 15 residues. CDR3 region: CAWRGRQGSLYEQYF. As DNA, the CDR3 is TGTGCCTGGAGGGGGAGACAGGGGAGTCTCTACGAGCAGTACTTC. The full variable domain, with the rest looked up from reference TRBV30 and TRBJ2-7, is SQTIHQWPATLVQPVGSPLSLECTVEGTSNPNLYWYRQAAGRGLQLLFYSVGIGQISSEVPQNLSASRPQDRQFILSSKKLLLSDSGFYLCAWRGRQGSLYEQYFGPGTRLTVT.

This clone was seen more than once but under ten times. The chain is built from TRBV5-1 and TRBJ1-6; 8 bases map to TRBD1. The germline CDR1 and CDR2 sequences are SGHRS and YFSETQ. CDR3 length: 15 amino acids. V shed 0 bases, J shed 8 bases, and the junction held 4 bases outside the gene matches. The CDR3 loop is CASSLAGGQDSPLHF. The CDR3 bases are TGCGCCAGCAGCTTGGCCGGGGGACAGGATTCACCCCTCCACTTT.

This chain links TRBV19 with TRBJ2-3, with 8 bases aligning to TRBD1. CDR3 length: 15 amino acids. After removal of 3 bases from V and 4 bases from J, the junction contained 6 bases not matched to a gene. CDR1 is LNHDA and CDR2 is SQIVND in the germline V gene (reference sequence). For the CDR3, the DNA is TGTGCCAGTAGTATTTACAGGGGGAGCCCAGATACGCAGTATTTT. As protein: CASSIYRGSPDTQYF.

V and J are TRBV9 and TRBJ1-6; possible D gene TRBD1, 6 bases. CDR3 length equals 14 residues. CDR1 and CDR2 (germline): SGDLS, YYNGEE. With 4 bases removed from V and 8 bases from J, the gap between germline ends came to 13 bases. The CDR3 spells CASSPGEGDSPLHF. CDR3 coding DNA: TGTGCCAGCAGCCCGGGGGAGGGGGATTCACCCCTCCACTTT. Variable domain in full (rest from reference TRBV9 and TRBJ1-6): DSGVTQTPKHLITATGQRVTLRCSPRSGDLSVYWYQQSLDQGLQFLIQYYNGEERAKGNILERFSAQQFPDLHSELNLSSLELGDSALYFCASSPGEGDSPLHFGNGTRLTVT.

The DNA of the CDR3 is TGTGCCAGCAGCCAAAAAGGCCTTGGGCAGGGGGCCTACGAGCAGTACTTC. It yields the protein CASSQKGLGQGAYEQYF. This chain uses TRBV3-1 (or the pseudogene TRBV3-2) with TRBJ2-7; 7 nucleotides align to TRBD1. This CDR3 region has 17 residues. V shed 2 bases, J shed 2 bases, and the junction held 12 bases outside the gene matches. Germline V gene lookup returns CDR1 LGHDT and CDR2 YNNKEL (reference sequence).

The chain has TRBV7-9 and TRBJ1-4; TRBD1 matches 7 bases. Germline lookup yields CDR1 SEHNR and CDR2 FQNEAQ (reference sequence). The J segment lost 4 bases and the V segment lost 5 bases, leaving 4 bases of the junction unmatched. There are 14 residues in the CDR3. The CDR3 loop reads CASSPGGLNEKLFF. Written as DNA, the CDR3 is TGTGCCAGCAGCCCAGGGGGACTTAATGAAAAACTGTTTTTT.

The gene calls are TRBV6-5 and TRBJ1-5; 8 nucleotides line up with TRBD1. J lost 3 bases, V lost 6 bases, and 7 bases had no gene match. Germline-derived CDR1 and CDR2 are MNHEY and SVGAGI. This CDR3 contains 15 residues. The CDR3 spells CASRRAGGNNQPQHF. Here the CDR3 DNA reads TGTGCCAGCAGAAGGGCAGGGGGCAACAATCAGCCCCAGCATTTT.

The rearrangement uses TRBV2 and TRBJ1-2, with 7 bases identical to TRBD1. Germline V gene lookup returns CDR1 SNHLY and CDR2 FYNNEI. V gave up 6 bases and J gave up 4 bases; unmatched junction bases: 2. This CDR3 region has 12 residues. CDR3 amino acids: CASRGQIYGYTF. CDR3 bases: TGTGCCAGCAGGGGACAGATCTATGGCTACACCTTC.

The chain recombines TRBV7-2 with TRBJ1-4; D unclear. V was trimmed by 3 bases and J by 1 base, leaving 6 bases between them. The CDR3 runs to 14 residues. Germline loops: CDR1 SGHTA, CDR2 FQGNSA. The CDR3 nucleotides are TGTGCCAGCAGCTTGGCCCAAACTAATGAAAAACTGTTTTTT. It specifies CASSLAQTNEKLFF.